This T cell receptor beta chain originates from a study of blood T cells in healthy people across ages. Study summary: There was about one barcoded beta molecule captured by template switching per two T cells. Study-wide results and limits: Strongly correlated with naive T cell percentage was TCR beta diversity.

Alongside a J-beta primer mix, a sample-barcoded 5' primer served in a second PCR lasting 7 to 11 cycles. With 12 random nucleotides, a template-switch adaptor tagged each individual cDNA molecule. TCRdb re-called the 5' RACE reads through MiXCR, storing one row per CDR3 protein. The repertoire consists of hundreds of thousands of distinct CDR3 sequences, with about 62% occurring once and the leading ten covering about 30%. In the case of this clonotype: What it recognizes is unknown.

Germline CDR1 and CDR2: SGHKS and YYEKEE (reference sequence). The CDR3 sequence is 17 residues long. Trimming shortened V by 0 bases and J by 5 bases, and 18 bases separated the two germline ends. At least 7 million PBMCs were isolated per sample. The sequenced sample was blood. This TCR was recovered from a man between 25 and 39 years old in good health. The chain is built from TRBV5-5 and TRBJ2-1; D is possibly TRBD2 (5 bases). The CDR3 DNA follows: TGTGCCAGCAGCTTGGTGAGCGGCACCGTTACGAACAATGAGCAGTTCTTC. This codes for CASSLVSGTVTNNEQFF. The complete variable domain, with remaining parts taken from reference TRBV5-5 and TRBJ2-1, reads DAGVTQSPTHLIKTRGQQVTLRCSPISGHKSVSWYQQVLGQGPQFIFQYYEKEERGRGNFPDRFSARQFPNYSSELNVNALLLGDSALYLCASSLVSGTVTNNEQFFGPGTRLTVL.